The 6 T cell receptor beta chains below come from one sample, sequenced in a study of blood T cell repertoires in COVID-19. Using immunoSEQ multiplex PCR, the repertoire was profiled, and TCRdb retains in-frame clones only, with some absent. The data contain around 54,000 clones, about four fifths of them seen just once; the ten biggest clones take up roughly 5.5%. Sequenced sample: peripheral blood. Receptors were obtained from a woman aged 60-75 years with acute or convalescent COVID-19.

This clone was observed a single time. J is TRBJ1-4 and V is TRBV7-8; D gene uncertain. Germline lookup yields CDR1 SGHVS and CDR2 FQNEAQ. CDR3 size: 14 residues. The V and J ends lost 2 bases and 7 bases respectively, with 11 bases between them. The CDR3 DNA reads TGTGCCAGCAGCTTATATGGAGGTGGTGAAAAACTGTTTTTT. This codes for CASSLYGGGEKLFF.

The gene calls are TRBV28 and TRBJ1-5, with a possible D match to TRBD1 (5 bases). CDR3 length: 12 residues. Germline CDR1 is MDHEN and CDR2 is SYDVKM. V was pared by 11 bases and J by 3 bases, with 11 bases between. CDR3 residues: CAGGGTNQPQHF. Here the CDR3 DNA reads TGTGCCGGCGGGGGGACCAATCAGCCCCAGCATTTT.

The chain is built from TRBV4-2 and TRBJ2-7, with 10 bases matching TRBD2. J lost 5 bases, V lost 1 base, and 8 bases had no gene match. Germline V gene data show CDR1 as LGHNA and CDR2 as YNFKEQ. The CDR3 consists of 16 residues. Written as DNA, the CDR3 is TGTGCCAGCAGCCAAGCCTCCAGCGGGAGGGTGGACGAGCAGTACTTC. Its protein is CASSQASSGRVDEQYF.

Only a few counts were recorded for this clone. This chain connects TRBV3-1 (or the pseudogene TRBV3-2) to TRBJ2-5; 9 bases align to TRBD1. Germline V gene lookup returns CDR1 LGHDT and CDR2 YNNKEL (reference sequence). The CDR3 contains 14 residues. The ends lost 6 bases at V and 5 bases at J; junction bases unmatched: 7. This chain's CDR3 is CASRAGTGIETQYF. The CDR3 DNA reads as TGTGCCAGCAGAGCCGGGACAGGGATTGAGACCCAGTACTTC.

The chain recombines TRBV7-9 with TRBJ2-1, with 8 positions matching TRBD2. The CDR3 totals 15 residues. CDR1 SEHNR and CDR2 FQNEAQ come from the germline V gene (reference sequence). V shed 4 bases and J 7 bases; nucleotides not matched to a gene: 9. The CDR3 DNA reads TGTGCCAGCAGCTCCACCGGGACTAGAGCAAATGAGCAGTTCTTC. Translation: CASSSTGTRANEQFF.

This clone has just a few counts. The chain uses TRBV6-5 and TRBJ1-4, with 7 bases matching TRBD1. Germline V gene lookup returns CDR1 MNHEY and CDR2 SVGAGI. This CDR3 comprises 15 residues. After removal of 6 bases from V and 3 bases from J, the junction contained 7 bases not matched to a gene. DNA of the CDR3: TGTGCCAGCAGGTTAGGGGGCTTACCTAATGAAAAACTGTTTTTT. It is translated as CASRLGGLPNEKLFF.